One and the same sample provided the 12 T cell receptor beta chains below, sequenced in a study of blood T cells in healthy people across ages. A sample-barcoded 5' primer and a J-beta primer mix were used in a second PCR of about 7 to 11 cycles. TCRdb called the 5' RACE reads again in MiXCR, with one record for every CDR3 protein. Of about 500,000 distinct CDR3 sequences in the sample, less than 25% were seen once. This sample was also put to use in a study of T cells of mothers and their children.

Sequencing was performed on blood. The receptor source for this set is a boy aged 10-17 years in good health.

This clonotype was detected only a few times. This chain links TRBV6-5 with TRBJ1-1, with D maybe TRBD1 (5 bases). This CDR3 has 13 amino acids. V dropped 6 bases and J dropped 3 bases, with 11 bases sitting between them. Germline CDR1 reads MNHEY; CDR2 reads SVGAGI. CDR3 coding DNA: TGTGCCAGCAGAGGGGCGGGGGACACTGAAGCTTTCTTT. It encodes CASRGAGDTEAFF.

The CDR3 spells CASSFWERAGNEQFF. In DNA form, the CDR3 reads TGTGCCAGCAGCTTCTGGGAGCGCGCGGGGAATGAGCAGTTCTTC. This sequence joins TRBV7-2 and TRBJ2-5, with D possibly TRBD2 on 6 matching bases. The J call may be incorrect, as the DNA end agrees better with TRBJ2-1. CDR3 length equals 15 residues. Germline V gene data show CDR1 as SGHTA and CDR2 as FQGNSA.

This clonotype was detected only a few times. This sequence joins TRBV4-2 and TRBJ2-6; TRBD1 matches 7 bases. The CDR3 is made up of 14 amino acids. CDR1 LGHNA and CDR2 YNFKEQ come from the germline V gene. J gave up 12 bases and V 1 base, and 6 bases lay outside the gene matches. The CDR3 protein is CASSQGQGSSVLTF. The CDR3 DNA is TGTGCCAGCAGCCAAGGACAGGGTTCAAGCGTCCTGACTTTC.

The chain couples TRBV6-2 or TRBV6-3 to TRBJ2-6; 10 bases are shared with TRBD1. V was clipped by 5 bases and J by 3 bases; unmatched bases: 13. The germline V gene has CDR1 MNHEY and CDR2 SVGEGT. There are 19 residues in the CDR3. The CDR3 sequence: CASSRTLTGGGFGANVLTF. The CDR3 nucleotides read TGTGCCAGCAGTAGGACCCTGACAGGGGGCGGCTTTGGGGCCAACGTCCTGACTTTC.

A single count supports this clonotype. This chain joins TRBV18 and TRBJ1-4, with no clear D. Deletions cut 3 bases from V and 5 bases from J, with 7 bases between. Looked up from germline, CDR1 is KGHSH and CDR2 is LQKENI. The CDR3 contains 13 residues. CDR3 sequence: CASSPGVNEKLFF. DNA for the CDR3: TGTGCCAGCTCACCTGGGGTGAATGAAAAACTGTTTTTT.

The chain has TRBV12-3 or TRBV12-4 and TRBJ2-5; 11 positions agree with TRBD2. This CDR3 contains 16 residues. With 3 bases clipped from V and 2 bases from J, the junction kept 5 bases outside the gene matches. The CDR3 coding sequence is TGTGCCAGCAGTTTTTTTAGCGGGGGGGTTCAAGAGACCCAGTACTTC. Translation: CASSFFSGGVQETQYF.

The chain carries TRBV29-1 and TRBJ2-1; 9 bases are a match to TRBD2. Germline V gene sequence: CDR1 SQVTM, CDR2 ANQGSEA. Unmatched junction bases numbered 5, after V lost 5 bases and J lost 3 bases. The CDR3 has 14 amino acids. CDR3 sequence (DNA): TGCAGCGTTCTTGGACTAGCGAGCTACAATGAGCAGTTCTTC. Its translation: CSVLGLASYNEQFF.

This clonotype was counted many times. CDR3 DNA: TGTGCCAGCAGTCCCCCATTCGTAGAGGTGGAGCAGTACTTC. Translating it yields CASSPPFVEVEQYF. This chain links TRBV28 with TRBJ2-7; unclear D gene. There are 14 residues in the CDR3. Germline assignment: CDR1 MDHEN and CDR2 SYDVKM. Trimming took off 5 bases at V and 7 bases at J, with 18 bases between the two ends.

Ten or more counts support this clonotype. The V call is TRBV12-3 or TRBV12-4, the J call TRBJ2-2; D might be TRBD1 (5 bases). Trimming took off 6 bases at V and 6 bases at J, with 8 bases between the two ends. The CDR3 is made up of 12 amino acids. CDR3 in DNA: TGTGCCAGCAGCCCAGGGCCCGGGGAGCTGTTTTTT. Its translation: CASSPGPGELFF.

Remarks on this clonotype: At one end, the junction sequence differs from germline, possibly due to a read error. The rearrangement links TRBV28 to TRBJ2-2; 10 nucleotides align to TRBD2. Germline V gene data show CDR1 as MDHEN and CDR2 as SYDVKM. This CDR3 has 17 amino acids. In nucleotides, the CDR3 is TGTGCCAGCAGTTACTCAGGACTAGCGGCGAACGCCGGGGAGCTGTTTTTT. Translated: CASSYSGLAANAGELFF.

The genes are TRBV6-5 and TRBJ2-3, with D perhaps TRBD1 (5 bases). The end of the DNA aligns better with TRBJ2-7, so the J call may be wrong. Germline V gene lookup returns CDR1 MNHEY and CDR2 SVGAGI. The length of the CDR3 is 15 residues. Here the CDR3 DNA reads TGTGCCAGCAGTTACTCAGGGCAGGGAAACTACGAGCAGTACTTC. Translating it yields CASSYSGQGNYEQYF.

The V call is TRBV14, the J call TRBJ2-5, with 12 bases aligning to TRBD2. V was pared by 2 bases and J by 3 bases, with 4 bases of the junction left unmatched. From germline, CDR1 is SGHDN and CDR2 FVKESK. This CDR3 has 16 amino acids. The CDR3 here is CASSQTTSGREETQYF. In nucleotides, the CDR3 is TGTGCCAGCAGCCAAACGACTAGCGGGAGAGAAGAGACCCAGTACTTC.